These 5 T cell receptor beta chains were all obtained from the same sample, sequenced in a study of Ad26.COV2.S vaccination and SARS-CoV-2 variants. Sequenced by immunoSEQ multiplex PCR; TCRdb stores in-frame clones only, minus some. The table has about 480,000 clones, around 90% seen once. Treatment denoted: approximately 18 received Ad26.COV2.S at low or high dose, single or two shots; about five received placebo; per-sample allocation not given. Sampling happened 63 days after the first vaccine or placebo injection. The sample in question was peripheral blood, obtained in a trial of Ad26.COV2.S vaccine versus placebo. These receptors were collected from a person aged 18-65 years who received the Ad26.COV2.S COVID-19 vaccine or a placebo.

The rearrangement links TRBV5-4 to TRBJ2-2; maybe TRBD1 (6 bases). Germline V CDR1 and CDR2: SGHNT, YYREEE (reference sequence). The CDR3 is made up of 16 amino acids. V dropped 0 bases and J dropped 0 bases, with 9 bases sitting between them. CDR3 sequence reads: CASSLGNRANTGELFF. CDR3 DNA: TGTGCCAGCAGCTTGGGAAACAGGGCGAACACCGGGGAGCTGTTTTTT. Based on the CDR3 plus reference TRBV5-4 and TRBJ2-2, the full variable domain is ETGVTQSPTHLIKTRGQQVTLRCSSQSGHNTVSWYQQALGQGPQFIFQYYREEENGRGNFPPRFSGLQFPNYSSELNVNALELDDSALYLCASSLGNRANTGELFFGEGSRLTVL.

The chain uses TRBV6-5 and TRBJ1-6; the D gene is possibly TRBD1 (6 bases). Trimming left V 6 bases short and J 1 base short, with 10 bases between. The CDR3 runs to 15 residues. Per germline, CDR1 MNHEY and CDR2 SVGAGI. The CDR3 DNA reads TGTGCCAGCAGGGGGGGCCGGTCCTATAATTCACCCCTCCACTTT. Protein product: CASRGGRSYNSPLHF.

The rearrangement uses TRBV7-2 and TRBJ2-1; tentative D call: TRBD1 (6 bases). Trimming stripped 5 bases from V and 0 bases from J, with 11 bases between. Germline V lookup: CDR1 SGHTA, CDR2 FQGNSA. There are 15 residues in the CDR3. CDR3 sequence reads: CASSRDKNSYNEQFF. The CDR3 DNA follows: TGTGCCAGCAGCCGGGACAAGAACTCCTACAATGAGCAGTTCTTC.

In DNA form, the CDR3 reads TGTGCCAGCAGCCCGACCGGGACCCTCACTGAAGCTTTCTTT. Amino acid sequence: CASSPTGTLTEAFF. The chain is built from TRBV4-2 and TRBJ1-1; D is possibly TRBD1 (5 bases). The CDR3 consists of 14 residues. Trimming left V 4 bases short and J 4 bases short, with 13 bases between. Germline V gene data show CDR1 as LGHNA and CDR2 as YNFKEQ.

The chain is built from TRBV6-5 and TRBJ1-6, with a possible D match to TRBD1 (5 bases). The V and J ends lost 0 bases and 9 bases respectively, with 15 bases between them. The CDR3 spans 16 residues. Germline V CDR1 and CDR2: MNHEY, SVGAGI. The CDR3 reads CASSYSPGPGSSPLHF. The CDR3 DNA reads TGTGCCAGCAGTTACTCACCGGGACCTGGGTCTTCACCCCTCCACTTT.